This T cell receptor beta chain was captured in a study of T cells in Graves' hyperthyroidism and ophthalmopathy (dated by TCRdb to the late 2010s). Regarding the study in general: Peripheral blood was sampled at the time of initial diagnosis, prior to any treatment. TCR V-J signatures able to tell the groups apart were searched for in a discovery cohort of 95 to 100 patients, of whom more than 40 had Graves' ophthalmopathy and about 55 had stable Graves' hyperthyroidism. An independent validation cohort of fewer than 20 hyperthyroidism patients and 17 patients who later progressed to ophthalmopathy tested prospective prediction of ophthalmopathy. For training and testing, the 95 to 100 patients in the discovery cohort were randomly divided in a 7:3 ratio. In addition, the study compared T-cell repertoires in thyroid tissue and in blood from 6 or 7 Graves' hyperthyroidism patients. Once sampling was done, hyperthyroidism patients were given methimazole at a starting dose of 30 mg daily, whereas ophthalmopathy patients were given high-dose intravenous methylprednisolone. According to the paper, TCR Vbeta CDR3 sequencing was carried out on 135 peripheral blood samples, which came from about 45 ophthalmopathy, roughly 75 hyperthyroidism and approximately 17 progressor patients. What the work shows at the level of the full study, not this receptor alone: In validation, progression to ophthalmopathy was predicted by the model with 55% to 71% sensitivity and about 72% specificity, a median of about 6.8 months before onset. Sample size was not statistically predetermined, and blinding of investigators to group allocation was not performed. In cross-validation, a model built on a 13 V-J signature told ophthalmopathy apart from stable hyperthyroidism with approximately 90% sensitivity and about 81% specificity, and in testing the same model reached 80%/75%. Most expanded thyroid clonotypes (frequency above 0.001) were also found in blood, which suggests that blood repertoires may mirror thyroid immune responses.

The TCR beta CDR3 regions were amplified from the RNA transcripts. A first-round RT-PCR of the TCR CDR3 used the HTBI primer set with the Qiagen OneStep RT-PCR kit. Libraries were constructed in a second round of multiplex PCR, after which size selection and purification were carried out. Paired-end sequencing of the libraries was performed with 100 bp reads on an Illumina HiSeq2000. On the authors' methods: SOAPnuke was used to process the raw data, removing reads that contained adapters or uncalled bases, had a mean Phred below 15, or lacked an exact match to the constant primer or identifier. COPE v1.2.5 was used to merge high-quality paired reads, and clonotypes were defined as unique nucleotide sequences. Clonotypes were aligned to IMGT TRBV, TRBD and TRBJ reference segments using MiTCR v1.1. Analysis was restricted to V-J combinations with a frequency above 0.0001, which covered 98% to 99.2% of repertoires. A TCS score was defined as the ratio of F50 (clonal expansion) to E x V (chaos), with BLOSUM62-based TCRdist applied between CDR3 peptides within each V-J. Welch's t-statistics and random forest reduced several hundred V-J features to under 15, which were used in a naive Bayes classifier (R e1071). TCRdb ran its own pipeline on the public reads, namely fastp trimming at Q25 and MiXCR clone calling, and kept in-frame beta chains. Here each entry gathers all rows of one CDR3 protein and keeps the most common genes and DNA. The authors' filters were not applied to this entry. A total of about 290,000 distinct CDR3 sequences appear in this sample, 16% of them only once. The top ten clones comprise around 34% of the sample.

This clonotype was counted ten times or more. Its specific antigen is unknown. The sample holds no much larger clone one base away, and base qualities are not on file. Taken from the germline V gene, the CDR1 and CDR2 loops are MDHEN and SYDVKM. Trimming takes 6 bases from V and 0 bases from J, and the germline ends sit 11 bases apart. The CDR3 runs 15 amino acids, cysteine and phenylalanine included. Of all the DNA, just the CDR3 is kept, 45 bases in frame from base 1. A patient counted as having stable Graves' hyperthyroidism if no progression to ophthalmopathy occurred over 18 months of follow-up. Hyperthyroidism patients were newly diagnosed, with disease duration under 2 months, and aged 18 to 65 years. The study excluded patients with uncontrolled infections, other autoimmune diseases, pregnancy or lactation. Diagnoses were established on the basis of clinical symptoms, serum thyroxine and TRAb, thyroid ultrasound, and orbital computed tomography. PBMCs were isolated from about 9 ml of fresh peripheral blood by Ficoll-Paque density gradient centrifugation. Trizol reagent was used to extract total RNA, and RNA quality was then checked on an Agilent 2100 Bioanalyzer.

This chain is built from TRBV28 and TRBJ1-4, with no reliable assignment of the D segment. The sample consisted of blood. The sequence came from a man aged 30 to 39 with Graves' hyperthyroidism. The CDR3 is CASSPAPSTNEKLFF. At the DNA level, the sequence is TGTGCCAGCAGCCCTGCACCCTCAACTAATGAAAAACTGTTTTTT.